Sequencing of this T cell receptor beta chain was carried out in a study of T cells in women clearing cervical HPV infection. Study-wide results and caveats: A classifier using richness and V gene abundances reached an AUC of 0.7 to 0.9.

The protocol was immunoSEQ multiplex PCR, while the TCRdb copy is restricted to in-frame clones and leaves out a portion. The repertoire shows under 50,000 clones; the top ten hold approximately 0.9%. MY09/MY11 PCR detected cervical HPV DNA; dot-blot assigned genotypes. As regards this clone: The antigen is undetermined. The read stops 3 residues short of the end of the CDR3; the missing end is completed from the germline J gene.

V was clipped by 4 bases and J by 2 bases, with 9 bases between them. Germline V lookup: CDR1 SGHDN, CDR2 FVKESK. The CDR3 consists of 14 residues. Sequencing was carried out using blood buffy coat. The clonotype originates from a woman aged 18 to 69 with a cervical HPV16 infection that either progressed to CIN3+ or cleared (not recorded which). The genes are TRBV14 and TRBJ2-1; no definite D call. CDR3 sequence reads: CASSPSSPYNEQFF. Incomplete CDR3 DNA: TGTGCCAGCAGCCCTTCGTCCCCCTACAATGAG.